This T cell receptor beta chain was captured in a study of cytomegalovirus exposure and HLA in healthy donors. As for the study in general: Findings of an earlier analysis included over 95 million unique TCR beta sequences from roughly 190 million T cells.

This clone has just a few counts. Both 60 Vbeta primers and 13 Jbeta primers went into the PCR. Assay: immunoSEQ multiplex PCR; the TCRdb copy retains only in-frame clones and omits some. The sample shows approximately 150,000 clones, around 86% of them seen only once. The CDR3 loop spans 15 amino acids. Germline CDR1 KGHSH, CDR2 LQKENI. V gave up 0 bases and J gave up 4 bases, with 12 bases separating them. This TCR was sampled from a young woman in good health and CMV-seronegative. The sample was PBMCs. The chain uses TRBV18 and TRBJ1-1, with a tentative D call TRBD1 (6 bases). The CDR3 sequence is CASSPPRGSGTEAFF. CDR3 nucleotide sequence: TGTGCCAGCTCACCACCGAGGGGGTCGGGCACTGAAGCTTTCTTT.